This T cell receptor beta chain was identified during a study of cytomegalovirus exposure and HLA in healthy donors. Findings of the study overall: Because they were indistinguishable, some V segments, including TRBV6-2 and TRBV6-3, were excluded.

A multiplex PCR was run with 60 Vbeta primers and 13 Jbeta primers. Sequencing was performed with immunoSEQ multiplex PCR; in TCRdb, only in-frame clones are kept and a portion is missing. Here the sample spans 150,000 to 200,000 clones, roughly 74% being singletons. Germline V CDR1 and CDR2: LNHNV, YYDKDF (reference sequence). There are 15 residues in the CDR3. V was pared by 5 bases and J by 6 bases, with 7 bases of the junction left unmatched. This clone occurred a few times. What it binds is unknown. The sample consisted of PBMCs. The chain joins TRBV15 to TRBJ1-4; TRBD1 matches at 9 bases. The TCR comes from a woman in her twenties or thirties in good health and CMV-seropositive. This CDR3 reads CATSGGGDRDEKLFF. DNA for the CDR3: TGTGCCACCAGCGGGGGAGGGGACAGGGATGAAAAACTGTTTTTT.